This T cell receptor (beta chain) was recorded in a study of cytotoxic CD8 clonotypes in ibrutinib-treated CLL. Study as a whole: On average, each sample had approximately 280,000 productive templates and around 100,000 productive rearrangements. Study-wide results and caveats: Baseline clonality, above age-matched healthy donor levels, tracked circulating CD8+ T-cell counts.

Profiled with immunoSEQ multiplex PCR; TCRdb holds only in-frame clones, not every one. The sample records approximately 130,000 clones, 84% being singletons. The CDR3 is made up of 13 amino acids. Trimming removed 0 bases from V and 4 bases from J, with 5 bases in between. Germline V gene data show CDR1 as SGHRS and CDR2 as YFSETQ. Worth noting for this clone: Antigen unknown.

The source of this sequence is a human donor with chronic lymphocytic leukemia. V and J are TRBV5-1 and TRBJ1-5, with unresolved D. Source: PBMCs, taken after 24 months of ibrutinib treatment. The CDR3 sequence is CASSLEFNQPQHF. CDR3 DNA: TGCGCCAGCAGCTTGGAATTTAATCAGCCCCAGCATTTT. Based on the CDR3 plus reference TRBV5-1 and TRBJ1-5, the full variable domain is KAGVTQTPRYLIKTRGQQVTLSCSPISGHRSVSWYQQTPGQGLQFLFEYFSETQRNKGNFPGRFSGRQFSNSRSEMNVSTLELGDSALYLCASSLEFNQPQHFGDGTRLSIL.